The 16 T cell receptor beta chains given below trace back to one sample, sequenced in a study of tissue T cells after allogeneic stem cell transplantation. The assay was immunoSEQ multiplex PCR, and TCRdb's table has in-frame clones only and misses some. The sample contains over 25,000 clones, roughly 87% of which appear only once. The sample here was blood, taken before transplantation. The receptors derive from a woman between 18 and 49 years old who later had graft-versus-host disease after an allogeneic stem cell transplant.

The gene calls are TRBV6-2 or TRBV6-3 and TRBJ2-1; weak D call: TRBD2 (6 bases). The CDR3 runs 17 residues. The V gene's germline CDR1 is MNHEY and CDR2 SVGEGT. V was shortened by 5 bases and J by 2 bases, with 19 bases between the two germline ends. CDR3 sequence reads: CASSPMGGRGTYNEQFF. CDR3 coding DNA: TGTGCCAGCAGTCCCATGGGGGGACGGGGAACCTACAATGAGCAGTTCTTC.

V is TRBV27 and J is TRBJ1-1; 7 nucleotides align to TRBD1. This CDR3 is built from 13 residues. From germline, CDR1 is MNHEY and CDR2 SMNVEV (reference sequence). Unmatched junction bases numbered 6, after V lost 3 bases and J lost 8 bases. The CDR3 loop reads CASSLRQGGEAFF. CDR3 bases: TGTGCCAGCAGTTTGAGGCAGGGGGGCGAAGCTTTCTTT.

The chain links TRBV14 to TRBJ1-4; D gene uncertain. The ends were cut back, 0 bases at V and 10 bases at J, with 18 bases in the middle. CDR3 length: 16 residues. Germline V gene sequence: CDR1 SGHDN, CDR2 FVKESK. The CDR3 DNA follows: TGTGCCAGCAGCCAAGATCTTACGTGGGAGGTTGGAAAACTGTTTTTT. Protein product: CASSQDLTWEVGKLFF.

The gene calls are TRBV5-5 and TRBJ1-1; D not certain. Per germline, CDR1 SGHKS and CDR2 YYEKEE (reference sequence). The germline V and J ends were trimmed by 0 bases and 2 bases, with 8 bases remaining between them. The CDR3 extends over 14 amino acids. CDR3 sequence reads: CASSLVGFNTEAFF. For the CDR3, the DNA is TGTGCCAGCAGCTTGGTAGGTTTTAACACTGAAGCTTTCTTT. The whole variable domain, remainder taken from reference TRBV5-5 and TRBJ1-1, is DAGVTQSPTHLIKTRGQQVTLRCSPISGHKSVSWYQQVLGQGPQFIFQYYEKEERGRGNFPDRFSARQFPNYSSELNVNALLLGDSALYLCASSLVGFNTEAFFGQGTRLTVV.

CDR3 sequence reads: CASSLVGTRWGNEKNEKLFF. In nucleotides, the CDR3 is TGCGCCAGCAGCTTGGTGGGGACGCGATGGGGGAACGAAAAGAATGAAAAACTGTTTTTT. The chain recombines TRBV5-1 with TRBJ1-4, with D perhaps matching TRBD1 (5 bases). The CDR3 length is 20 residues. Germline V gene data show CDR1 as SGHRS and CDR2 as YFSETQ. V was clipped by 0 bases and J by 5 bases, with 26 bases between them.

The V gene is TRBV5-6, the J gene TRBJ1-1; the D is unclear. V was cut by 2 bases and J by 1 base, with 15 bases left in between. The CDR3 consists of 16 residues. Germline-derived CDR1 and CDR2 are SGHDT and YYEEEE. CDR3 amino acids: CASSFGPGSENTEAFF. CDR3 nucleotide sequence: TGTGCCAGCAGCTTTGGGCCGGGGTCGGAGAACACTGAAGCTTTCTTT.

The V and J genes are TRBV4-3 and TRBJ2-1; perhaps TRBD1 as D (5 bases). The V gene lost 0 bases and the J gene lost 12 bases, with 12 bases spanning the gap. Germline V CDR1 and CDR2: LGHNA, YSLEER. The CDR3 totals 13 residues. The chain's CDR3 is CASSQDFGQGQFF. In DNA form, the CDR3 reads TGCGCCAGCAGCCAAGATTTTGGGCAGGGGCAGTTCTTC.

This chain joins TRBV7-2 and TRBJ2-7; 7 bases line up with TRBD1. The CDR3 is made up of 15 amino acids. The trim removed 5 bases at V and 4 bases at J, leaving 11 bases unmatched. CDR1 and CDR2 (germline): SGHTA, FQGNSA. CDR3 bases: TGTGCCAGCAGCCCGGCCGGGACAGATGTGTACGAGCAGTACTTC. It is translated as CASSPAGTDVYEQYF. The whole variable domain, filled in from reference TRBV7-2 and TRBJ2-7, reads GAGVSQSPSNKVTEKGKDVELRCDPISGHTALYWYRQSLGQGLEFLIYFQGNSAPDKSGLPSDRFSAERTGGSVSTLTIQRTQQEDSAVYLCASSPAGTDVYEQYFGPGTRLTVT.

This chain uses TRBV27 with TRBJ2-3; D not resolved. V was cut by 0 bases and J by 1 base, with 8 bases left in between. The CDR3 runs to 15 residues. Germline assignment: CDR1 MNHEY and CDR2 SMNVEV (reference sequence). CDR3 region: CASSLSVYGTDTQYF. CDR3 DNA sequence: TGTGCCAGCAGTTTATCCGTGTACGGCACAGATACGCAGTATTTT.

This clone was counted a single time. J is TRBJ1-2 and V is TRBV5-6; possible D gene TRBD1, 5 bases. The CDR3 sequence is 15 residues long. Germline assignment: CDR1 SGHDT and CDR2 YYEEEE. V was clipped by 3 bases and J by 8 bases, with 20 bases between them. The chain's CDR3 is CASSSLTTDYKGYTF. CDR3 nucleotides: TGTGCCAGCAGCTCGCTGACGACAGACTATAAAGGCTACACCTTC.

This clone has a handful of counts. The chain links TRBV30 to TRBJ2-3, with TRBD2 matching over 10 bases. The germline CDR1 and CDR2 sequences are GTSNPN and SVGIG (reference sequence). The CDR3 runs 17 residues. V shed 3 bases, J shed 0 bases, and the junction held 9 bases outside the gene matches. This CDR3 is CAWSPASGGASTDTQYF. CDR3 sequence (DNA): TGTGCCTGGAGCCCCGCTAGCGGGGGCGCTAGCACAGATACGCAGTATTTT.

Notes on this clone: Other DNA variants within this sample encode the same CDR3. V usage is TRBV30 and J usage is TRBJ1-3; no firm D call. V lost 0 bases, J lost 4 bases, and 16 bases lay in between. Germline CDR1 GTSNPN, CDR2 SVGIG (reference sequence). The length of the CDR3 is 16 residues. The CDR3 is CAWSVEASGRGNTIYF. For the CDR3, the DNA is TGTGCCTGGAGTGTCGAAGCCTCCGGGAGAGGAAACACCATATATTTT.

This chain joins TRBV19 and TRBJ1-2, with D hard to call. The CDR3 extends over 18 amino acids. V lost 5 bases and J lost 0, with 22 bases in between. The germline CDR1 and CDR2 sequences are LNHDA and SQIVND (reference sequence). The CDR3: CASSSGRHSGVPNYGYTF. For the CDR3, the DNA is TGTGCCAGTAGTTCAGGACGGCACTCCGGGGTACCTAACTATGGCTACACCTTC.

The chain uses TRBV9 and TRBJ1-1, with D perhaps TRBD1 (6 bases). The CDR3 has 14 amino acids. CDR1 SGDLS and CDR2 YYNGEE come from the germline V gene. Between the trimmed V and J ends, which lost 4 bases and 0 bases, there was a span of 10 bases. The CDR3 spells CASSTGQLNTEAFF. The CDR3, as DNA: TGTGCCAGCAGCACCGGACAGCTGAACACTGAAGCTTTCTTT.

V usage is TRBV21-1 and J usage is TRBJ1-1. TRBV21-1 is marked as a pseudogene. The CDR3 has 14 amino acids. This CDR3 is CASSKSDGNTEAFF. CDR3 bases: TGTGCCAGCAGCAAATCAGACGGGAACACTGAAGCTTTCTTT.

J is TRBJ1-1 and V is TRBV20-1; 7 bases are shared with TRBD1. V trimming: 1 base; J trimming: 8 bases; junction bases outside the gene matches: 1. Germline V lookup: CDR1 DFQATT, CDR2 SNEGSKA (reference sequence). This CDR3 spans 11 amino acids. CDR3 region: CSARVGQEAFF. The CDR3 DNA is TGCAGTGCTAGAGTGGGACAGGAAGCTTTCTTT.